This T cell receptor (beta chain) was found in a study of blood T cell repertoires in COVID-19. Clones were read by immunoSEQ multiplex PCR, and TCRdb kept only the in-frame ones, dropping some. The data hold 95,000 to 150,000 clones, with roughly 84% observed a single time. The germline gives CDR1 MDHEN, CDR2 SYDVKM. This CDR3 has 16 residues. The V segment lost 6 bases and the J segment 0 bases; nucleotides outside the gene matches: 9. This receptor was obtained from a woman aged 25 to 39 who had recovered from COVID-19. Material: PBMCs or T cells enriched from blood (not recorded which). V usage is TRBV28 and J usage is TRBJ2-3; 7 bases align to TRBD1. The CDR3 nucleotides are TGTGCCAGCAGCCTTCGGACAGGCACTAGCACAGATACGCAGTATTTT. The encoded protein is CASSLRTGTSTDTQYF.